This T cell receptor (beta chain) was found in a study of blood T cell repertoires in COVID-19. Study-level background: Italy, Spain and the United States were the sources of the convalescent and acute COVID-19 samples. T cells, B-cell-depleted T cells, or PBMCs provided the cDNA or gDNA that served as material.

The germline V gene encodes CDR1 LGHDT and CDR2 YNNKEL (reference sequence). V was pared by 1 base and J by 4 bases, with 13 bases between. The CDR3 spans 16 residues. In the study's own analysis: For nucleated cells, counts were estimated from reference gene primer amplification. The repertoire was sequenced with immunoSEQ multiplex PCR; TCRdb's copy has only in-frame clones and lacks some. That table furnishes V, J and clone size, whereas the DNA furnished D and trimming. The sample holds some 96,000 clones, around four fifths seen once. Specimen: peripheral blood. The TCR sequence derives from a middle-aged man with active or convalescent COVID-19. The gene calls are TRBV3-1 (or the pseudogene TRBV3-2) and TRBJ1-4; a possible D gene is TRBD1 (5 bases). CDR3: CASSQGGALSNEKLFF. The CDR3 coding sequence is TGTGCCAGCAGCCAAGGCGGGGCCTTAAGTAATGAAAAACTGTTTTTT.